This entry lists 15 T cell receptor beta chains sequenced from one sample in a study of blood T cell repertoires in COVID-19. TCRdb keeps only in-frame clones here, not all; method: immunoSEQ multiplex PCR. The sample holds fewer than 300,000 clones, approximately 89% seen once. Material: peripheral blood. The source is a woman aged 50 to 65 with acute or convalescent COVID-19.

The rearrangement joins TRBV6-5 to TRBJ2-6, with no clear D. The CDR3 extends over 15 amino acids. Looked up from germline, CDR1 is MNHEY and CDR2 is SVGAGI. Trimming took off 6 bases at V and 0 bases at J, with 9 bases between the two ends. The CDR3 reads CASSPRLSGANVLTF. The CDR3 DNA sequence: TGTGCCAGCAGCCCCCGACTCTCTGGGGCCAACGTCCTGACTTTC.

The chain joins TRBV5-1 to TRBJ1-3; weak D call: TRBD1 (5 bases). CDR3 length: 15 residues. Germline assignment: CDR1 SGHRS and CDR2 YFSETQ. V lost 2 bases and J lost 1, with 10 bases in between. The CDR3 sequence is CASSFGGGSGNTIYF. The CDR3 coding sequence is TGCGCCAGCAGCTTCGGCGGGGGGTCTGGAAACACCATATATTTT.

The rearrangement joins TRBV3-1 (or the pseudogene TRBV3-2) to TRBJ1-2, with TRBD1 as a possible D gene (6 bases). Germline V CDR1 and CDR2: LGHDT, YNNKEL (reference sequence). This CDR3 is built from 13 residues. Trimming left V 4 bases short and J 4 bases short, with 10 bases between. CDR3 in DNA: TGTGCCAGCAGCCCCCGGGACATCTATGGCTACACCTTC. This encodes CASSPRDIYGYTF.

V usage is TRBV15 and J usage is TRBJ2-1; 7 bases line up with TRBD2. Trimming took 0 bases from V and 6 from J; bases not matched to a gene: 8. The CDR3 sequence is 16 residues long. Germline assignment: CDR1 LNHNV and CDR2 YYDKDF (reference sequence). CDR3 loop: CATSRDPREPLNEQFF. The CDR3 DNA is TGTGCCACCAGCAGAGATCCGCGGGAGCCCCTCAATGAGCAGTTCTTC. The full variable domain, rest sourced from reference TRBV15 and TRBJ2-1, is DAMVIQNPRYQVTQFGKPVTLSCSQTLNHNVMYWYQQKSSQAPKLLFHYYDKDFNNEADTPDNFQSRRPNTSFCFLDIRSPGLGDTAMYLCATSRDPREPLNEQFFGPGTRLTVL.

This clone was seen a handful of times. The V and J genes are TRBV16 and TRBJ1-1; TRBD1 matches at 7 bases. V lost 2 bases and J lost 1; bases outside the gene matches: 7. Looked up from germline, CDR1 is KGHSY and CDR2 is FQNENV. This CDR3 contains 16 residues. CDR3: CASSQQTGTGNTEAFF. DNA for the CDR3: TGTGCCAGCAGCCAACAGACAGGGACGGGGAACACTGAAGCTTTCTTT.

The chain has TRBV3-1 (or the pseudogene TRBV3-2) and TRBJ1-4; perhaps TRBD1 as D (6 bases). Germline-derived CDR1 and CDR2 are LGHDT and YNNKEL (reference sequence). The V gene lost 4 bases and the J gene lost 8 bases, with 14 bases spanning the gap. This CDR3 region has 14 residues. The CDR3 nucleotides read TGTGCCAGCAGCCTCCGGGGGGCCGTAGAAAAACTGTTTTTT. Amino acids: CASSLRGAVEKLFF.

The CDR3 bases are TGTGCCAGCAGTGGACAGGAGGGCGCGAACGGCTACACCTTC. It specifies CASSGQEGANGYTF. The V gene is TRBV6-6, the J gene TRBJ1-2; 7 bases match TRBD1. V shed 5 bases and J 8 bases; nucleotides not matched to a gene: 11. The CDR3 contains 14 residues. Germline-derived CDR1 and CDR2 are MNHNY and SVGAGI (reference sequence).

This clone is a singleton in its sample. The chain is built from TRBV3-1 (or the pseudogene TRBV3-2) and TRBJ2-7, with D unclear. The CDR3 length is 12 residues. CDR1 is LGHDT and CDR2 is YNNKEL in the germline V gene (reference sequence). V was cut by 4 bases and J by 3 bases, with 7 bases left in between. CDR3 protein: CASSPYGYEQYF. The DNA for the CDR3 is TGTGCCAGCAGCCCCTACGGCTACGAGCAGTACTTC.

The chain employs TRBV4-1 and TRBJ2-3, with TRBD2 matching 10 bases. The germline gives CDR1 MGHRA, CDR2 YSYEKL. The V gene end was trimmed by 3 bases and the J gene end by 3 bases; junction bases not matched to a gene: 6. This CDR3 has 16 residues. The CDR3 here is CASSQASGSLTDTQYF. The CDR3 nucleotides are TGCGCCAGCAGCCAGGCTAGCGGGAGTTTAACAGATACGCAGTATTTT.

The rearrangement joins TRBV9 to TRBJ2-7, with D possibly TRBD1 on 5 matching bases. Trimming pared 2 bases from V and 5 bases from J, leaving 14 bases between. The CDR3 has 14 amino acids. CDR1 and CDR2 (germline): SGDLS, YYNGEE. The CDR3 nucleotides read TGTGCCAGCAGCGTCGAACCTCAGGACAACGAGCAGTACTTC. Translated: CASSVEPQDNEQYF.

The chain recombines TRBV4-2 with TRBJ2-7; TRBD2 aligns across 7 bases. This CDR3 contains 17 residues. CDR1 is LGHNA and CDR2 is YNFKEQ in the germline V gene. The trim removed 0 bases at V and 3 bases at J, leaving 11 bases unmatched. The CDR3 coding sequence is TGTGCCAGCAGCCAAGAGTCGAGGGCTAGCGGCAACTACGAGCAGTACTTC. Its translation: CASSQESRASGNYEQYF.

This chain joins TRBV11-1 and TRBJ2-1; TRBD2 might be the D (7 bases). Germline V gives CDR1 SGHAT, CDR2 FQDESV (reference sequence). Deletions cut 0 bases from V and 4 bases from J, with 22 bases between. The length of the CDR3 is 19 residues. CDR3 DNA sequence: TGTGCCAGCAGCTTAGCGTGGGGGGCGGGTGGACTAGGATACAATGAGCAGTTCTTC. It specifies CASSLAWGAGGLGYNEQFF. The full variable domain, rest sourced from reference TRBV11-1 and TRBJ2-1, is EAEVAQSPRYKITEKSQAVAFWCDPISGHATLYWYRQILGQGPELLVQFQDESVVDDSQLPKDRFSAERLKGVDSTLKIQPAELGDSAMYLCASSLAWGAGGLGYNEQFFGPGTRLTVL.

The chain has TRBV27 and TRBJ2-1; 10 bases are a match to TRBD2. CDR1 and CDR2 (germline): MNHEY, SMNVEV (reference sequence). The CDR3 sequence is 15 residues long. The V segment lost 5 bases and the J segment 9 bases; nucleotides outside the gene matches: 10. The CDR3 DNA reads as TGTGCCAGCAGTGCCGGGACTAGCGCTATAGGTGAGCAGTTCTTC. It translates to CASSAGTSAIGEQFF.

The chain couples TRBV15 to TRBJ1-2; a possible D gene is TRBD1 (5 bases). Looked up from germline, CDR1 is LNHNV and CDR2 is YYDKDF (reference sequence). The CDR3 spans 12 residues. The ends were cut back, 1 base at V and 7 bases at J, with 7 bases in the middle. This CDR3 reads CATSRVGGGYTF. The CDR3 DNA reads TGTGCCACCAGCAGAGTGGGGGGTGGCTACACCTTC.

This chain connects TRBV30 to TRBJ2-7; 10 bases line up with TRBD2. V was clipped by 5 bases and J by 0 bases; unmatched bases: 7. The CDR3 has 15 residues. Per germline, CDR1 GTSNPN and CDR2 SVGIG (reference sequence). CDR3 residues: CAWGDSGRYSYEQYF. The DNA for the CDR3 is TGTGCCTGGGGAGATAGCGGGAGGTACTCCTACGAGCAGTACTTC.